The TCR beta chain described here comes from a study of T cells in Graves' hyperthyroidism and ophthalmopathy. Study outcomes and limitations: The model's output predicted ophthalmopathy at a median of roughly 6 months prior to onset.

The CDR3 contains 16 residues. The germline V gene encodes CDR1 DFQATT and CDR2 SNEGSKA (reference sequence). The junction had 9 bases not matched to a gene; V was cut back by 4 bases and J by 0 bases. This clonotype was seen many times. The antigen remains unidentified. Regions amplified from RNA transcripts were the TCR beta CDR3 regions. Carried out on the TCR CDR3, a first-round RT-PCR used the HTBI primer set. From the multiplex PCR reads, TCRdb called clonotypes with MiXCR, one entry per CDR3 protein. The table records about 360,000 distinct CDR3 sequences, about a fifth of them present only once. Diagnosing involved the use of clinical symptoms, serum thyroxine and TRAb, thyroid ultrasound and orbital computed tomography.

The chain links TRBV20-1 to TRBJ2-7; 10 positions agree with TRBD2. Sample: blood. This receptor was obtained from a woman under 30 with Graves' hyperthyroidism. The CDR3 spells CSAIIGTSDFSYEQYF. For the CDR3, the DNA is TGCAGTGCTATCATAGGGACTAGCGACTTCTCCTACGAGCAGTACTTC.